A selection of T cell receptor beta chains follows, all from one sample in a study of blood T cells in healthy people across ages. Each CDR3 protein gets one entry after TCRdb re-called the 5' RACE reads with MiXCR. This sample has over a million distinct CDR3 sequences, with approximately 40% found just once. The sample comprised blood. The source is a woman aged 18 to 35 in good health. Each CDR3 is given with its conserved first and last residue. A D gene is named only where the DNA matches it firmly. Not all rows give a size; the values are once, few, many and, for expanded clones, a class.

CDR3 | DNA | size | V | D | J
CASSLETGGDGYTF | TGTGCCAGCAGCTTAGAGACAGGAGGGGATGGCTACACCTTC | NA | TRBV11-1 | NA | TRBJ1-2
CASSVGALDSPLHF | TGTGCCAGCAGCGTAGGGGCCTTAGATTCACCCCTCCACTTT | NA | TRBV9 | NA | TRBJ1-6
CASSDGGAAAYNEQYF | TGTGCCAGCAGTGATGGAGGGGCAGCGGCCTACAATGAGCAGTACTTC | NA | TRBV2 | NA | TRBJ2-7
CASSSAVNQPQHF | TGCGCCAGCAGTTCGGCCGTCAATCAGCCCCAGCATTTT | NA | TRBV4-1 | NA | TRBJ1-5
CASSHAGASGNYEQYF | TGTGCCAGCAGTCATGCTGGGGCTAGCGGTAACTACGAGCAGTACTTC | NA | TRBV28 | TRBD2 | TRBJ2-7
CSARDRDRGRGLQYF | TGCAGTGCTAGAGATAGGGACAGGGGGCGCGGTCTGCAGTACTTC | NA | TRBV20-1 | TRBD1 | TRBJ2-7
CASSGDGVIGELFF | TGTGCTAGTTCTGGGGACGGAGTGATCGGGGAGCTGTTTTTT | NA | TRBV12-5 | NA | TRBJ2-2
CASSFSGGTQETQYF | TGTGCCAGCAGCTTTAGCGGGGGAACGCAAGAGACCCAGTACTTC | NA | TRBV5-5 | TRBD2 | TRBJ2-5
CASSLVPSGTVYGYTF | TGTGCCAGCAGTTTAGTCCCTTCGGGGACAGTCTATGGCTACACCTTC | NA | TRBV12-3/TRBV12-4 | TRBD1 | TRBJ1-2
CASSWSGSGSTDTQYF | TGCGCCAGCAGCTGGTCCGGTAGCGGGAGCACAGATACGCAGTATTTT | few | TRBV5-1 | TRBD2 | TRBJ2-3
CASSLSGGLWNEQYF | TGTGCCAGCAGCTTATCCGGGGGCCTATGGAATGAGCAGTACTTC | NA | TRBV11-2 | NA | TRBJ2-5
CASSLVAGARGNEQFF | TGTGCCAGCAGCTTAGTAGCAGGGGCGCGTGGCAATGAGCAGTTCTTC | few | TRBV7-9 | NA | TRBJ2-1
CASRQAPEGEAFF | TGTGCCAGCAGACAGGCCCCAGAGGGTGAAGCTTTCTTT | NA | TRBV5-1 | NA | TRBJ1-1
CASSRTGARGPFSENTIYF | TGTGCCAGCAGCCGAACAGGGGCTCGAGGACCCTTTAGTGAAAACACCATATATTTT | NA | TRBV7-8 | TRBD1 | TRBJ1-3
CASSSRVAGEYEQFF | TGTGCCAGCAGTTCCCGGGTAGCGGGAGAATATGAGCAGTTCTTC | NA | TRBV6-5 | TRBD2 | TRBJ2-1
CASSPRDRGGHEQYF | TGTGCCAGCAGCCCCCGGGACAGGGGCGGCCACGAGCAGTACTTC | NA | TRBV4-2 | TRBD1 | TRBJ2-7
CASSLSGRANEQYF | TGTGCCAGCAGTTTAAGCGGGAGGGCGAACGAGCAGTACTTC | NA | TRBV28 | TRBD2 | TRBJ2-7
CASRDRGHYGYTF | TGTGCCAGCAGGGACAGGGGGCACTATGGCTACACCTTC | NA | TRBV2 | TRBD1 | TRBJ1-2
CASSEAPQREKLFF | TGTGCCAGCAGTGAGGCCCCCCAAAGGGAAAAACTGTTTTTT | NA | TRBV25-1 | NA | TRBJ1-4
CASSWESAAPYEQYF | TGTGCCAGCAGCTGGGAGAGTGCAGCGCCCTACGAGCAGTACTTC | few | TRBV5-5 | NA | TRBJ2-7
CASPTPYPYEQYF | TGTGCTAGTCCTACCCCATATCCTTACGAGCAGTACTTC | few | TRBV6-1 | NA | TRBJ2-7
CSVTSQLAGTTDTQYF | TGCAGCGTTACGTCTCAACTAGCGGGGACCACAGATACGCAGTATTTT | NA | TRBV29-1 | TRBD2 | TRBJ2-3
CASRGTSGVQETQYF | TGTGCCAGCAGAGGGACTAGCGGGGTACAAGAGACCCAGTACTTC | NA | TRBV2 | TRBD2 | TRBJ2-5
CSAISGQEATDTQYF | TGCAGTGCTATATCGGGACAGGAGGCTACAGATACGCAGTATTTT | NA | TRBV20-1 | TRBD1 | TRBJ2-3
CATKPGGGSNEQFF | TGTGCCACTAAGCCGGGGGGGGGTTCCAATGAGCAGTTCTTC | NA | TRBV2 | TRBD2 | TRBJ2-1
CSASGPAGSYNEQYF | TGCAGTGCTAGCGGCCCAGCGGGATCCTACAATGAGCAGTACTTC | NA | TRBV20-1 | TRBD2 | TRBJ2-7
CASSQDARAGQYF | TGTGCCAGCAGCCAAGATGCCCGAGCGGGGCAGTACTTC | NA | TRBV3-1 | TRBD2 | TRBJ2-5
CASSLRTDSTDTQYF | TGTGCCAGCAGCCTTCGGACGGACAGCACAGATACGCAGTATTTT | NA | TRBV3-1 | NA | TRBJ2-3
CASSLVRIEPDVQYF | TGTGCCAGCAGTTTAGTAAGGATCGAACCAGATGTGCAGTATTTT | NA | TRBV12-3/TRBV12-4 | NA | TRBJ2-3
CASSPLGGGRDTQYF | TGTGCCAGCAGCCCGTTGGGCGGTGGCAGGGATACGCAGTATTTT | NA | TRBV6-5 | NA | TRBJ2-3
CAWIAGNGYTF | TGTGCCTGGATAGCTGGAAATGGCTACACCTTC | NA | TRBV30 | NA | TRBJ1-2
CASSPGQGMGVAFF | TGTGCCAGCAGTCCCGGACAGGGGATGGGTGTAGCTTTCTTT | NA | TRBV27 | TRBD1 | TRBJ1-1
CASSISPSGSLYEQYF | TGTGCCAGTAGTATCTCACCTAGCGGGAGTTTGTACGAGCAGTACTTC | NA | TRBV19 | TRBD2 | TRBJ2-7
CASSLEGPLPSGTTDTQYF | TGTGCCAGCAGCTTGGAGGGGCCCTTACCTAGCGGGACCACAGATACGCAGTATTTT | NA | TRBV7-2 | TRBD2 | TRBJ2-3
CSVEDQGSETQYF | TGCAGCGTTGAAGATCAGGGAAGCGAGACCCAGTACTTC | NA | TRBV29-1 | NA | TRBJ2-5
CASSPRLAGEVNEQYF | TGTGCCAGCAGCCCACGACTAGCGGGAGAGGTAAATGAGCAGTACTTC | NA | TRBV5-4 | TRBD2 | TRBJ2-5
CASSWAHNEQYF | TGTGCCAGCAGCTGGGCCCACAATGAGCAGTACTTC | NA | TRBV7-9 | NA | TRBJ2-5
CASSLAENTQYF | TGTGCCAGCAGCTTAGCTGAGAATACGCAGTATTTT | NA | TRBV7-8 | NA | TRBJ2-3
CACWTSGRGTIYNEQFF | TGTGCCTGCTGGACTAGCGGGAGGGGGACCATCTACAATGAGCAGTTCTTC | few | TRBV12-3/TRBV12-4 | TRBD2 | TRBJ2-1
CASSGDRGQMNTEAFF | TGTGCCAGCAGCGGCGACAGGGGACAAATGAACACTGAAGCTTTCTTT | few | TRBV5-6 | TRBD1 | TRBJ1-1
CASSLVSLARTASTDTQYF | TGTGCCAGCAGCTTAGTCTCGCTAGCGCGAACCGCTAGCACAGATACGCAGTATTTT | few | TRBV7-2 | NA | TRBJ2-3
CASSFGQWTEAFF | TGTGCCAGCAGTTTCGGACAGTGGACTGAAGCTTTCTTT | NA | TRBV27 | NA | TRBJ1-1
CAWSASTNTDTQYF | TGTGCCTGGAGTGCTAGCACAAACACAGATACGCAGTATTTT | NA | TRBV30 | NA | TRBJ2-3
CASSSRPRAPRGEQYF | TGTGCCAGCAGCTCACGTCCCAGGGCCCCAAGGGGCGAGCAGTACTTC | NA | TRBV7-9 | NA | TRBJ2-7